This TCR beta chain was sequenced during a study of blood T cell repertoires in COVID-19. Study details: Italy, Spain and the United States were the sources of the convalescent and acute COVID-19 samples. In each case, the material was cDNA or gDNA derived from T cells, B-cell-depleted T cells, or PBMCs.

The CDR3 consists of 17 residues. Original processing notes: Amplification of reference gene primers was used by the study to estimate nucleated cell counts. Profiling relied on immunoSEQ multiplex PCR, and the TCRdb table lists in-frame clones only, not all of them. V and J calls plus clone size are reproduced from that table; the DNA served to infer D and trimming. The table records approximately 100,000 clones, over 75% of them present only once. The clonotype comes from a woman aged 45 to 65 with acute or convalescent COVID-19. Sequencing input: peripheral blood. V is TRBV21-1 and J is TRBJ1-1; the table's D call, TRBD1, was not checked against the DNA. TRBV21-1 is a pseudogene. CDR3 coding DNA: TGTGCCAGCAGCAAAGATGAACGGACAGTGGGGTCCACTGAAGCTTTCTTT. It specifies CASSKDERTVGSTEAFF.